These 15 T cell receptor beta chains came from one sample sequenced in a study of T cells in Graves' hyperthyroidism and ophthalmopathy. Regions amplified from RNA transcripts were the TCR beta CDR3 regions. In the first-round RT-PCR of the TCR CDR3, the HTBI primer set was used. TCRdb processed the multiplex PCR reads anew with MiXCR; each CDR3 protein has one entry. Among over 250,000 distinct CDR3 sequences listed, about 18% were seen once. Source material: blood. Source of these receptors: a woman aged 60 to 75 with Graves' ophthalmopathy.

This clonotype was counted ten times or more. The V and J genes are TRBV12-3 or TRBV12-4 and TRBJ1-1; no firm D call. This CDR3 comprises 15 residues. The germline V and J ends were trimmed by 2 bases and 3 bases, with 13 bases remaining between them. The CDR3 coding sequence is TGTGCCAGCAGTTTACCGGCCATGTATGACACTGAAGCTTTCTTT. Its protein is CASSLPAMYDTEAFF.

In this sample, this clonotype turned up many times. The gene calls are TRBV10-3 and TRBJ1-5; weak D call: TRBD1 (5 bases). Deletions cut 3 bases from V and 0 bases from J, with 15 bases between. Per the germline V gene, CDR1 is ENHRY and CDR2 is SYGVKD. The CDR3 is 17 residues long. The CDR3 protein is CAISDPEGPYSNQPQHF. The CDR3 DNA reads as TGTGCCATCAGTGATCCAGAGGGACCTTATAGCAATCAGCCCCAGCATTTT.

This clonotype was recorded a few times. The chain combines TRBV7-9 with TRBJ1-2, with D unresolved. Germline V gene lookup returns CDR1 SEHNR and CDR2 FQNEAQ (reference sequence). This CDR3 is 14 amino acids long. The V end lost 3 bases, the J end lost 8 bases, and 16 bases lay between the germline ends. The CDR3 loop reads CASSFGPPAGGYTF. The CDR3 region has the DNA TGTGCCAGCAGCTTCGGACCTCCCGCGGGGGGCTACACCTTC.

This clonotype was detected many times. The chain couples TRBV6-1 to TRBJ2-1, with 8 nucleotides matching TRBD2. The CDR3 totals 15 residues. Germline V lookup: CDR1 MNHNS, CDR2 SASEGT. Unmatched junction bases numbered 9, after V lost 6 bases and J lost 5 bases. CDR3 DNA: TGTGCCAGCAGACCGGGGGGGGCTGGCCACAATGAGCAGTTCTTC. Translated: CASRPGGAGHNEQFF.

This clonotype was counted many times. The chain uses TRBV20-1 and TRBJ2-1; D unresolved. V was cut by 5 bases and J by 3 bases, with 11 bases left in between. Germline-derived CDR1 and CDR2 are DFQATT and SNEGSKA (reference sequence). The CDR3 consists of 13 residues. The CDR3 DNA reads TGCAGTGCTCGATCCAGTGGCTACAATGAGCAGTTCTTC. Translating it yields CSARSSGYNEQFF.

The V gene is TRBV20-1, the J gene TRBJ2-3; TRBD1 is a possible D gene (5 bases). Trimming shortened V by 5 bases and J by 0 bases, and 12 bases separated the two germline ends. Per germline, CDR1 DFQATT and CDR2 SNEGSKA (reference sequence). The CDR3 sequence is 14 residues long. This CDR3 is CSAAQADSTDTQYF. CDR3 in DNA: TGCAGTGCTGCACAGGCTGATAGCACAGATACGCAGTATTTT.

This clonotype appeared many times. The CDR3 nucleotides read TGTGCCAGCAGCGACCACTGGGAGCAGTTCTTC. It codes for CASSDHWEQFF. The chain joins TRBV3-1 to TRBJ2-1; D is undetermined. This CDR3 region has 11 residues. CDR1 is LGHDT and CDR2 is YNNKEL in the germline V gene (reference sequence). V was pared by 5 bases and J by 10 bases, with 9 bases between.

This chain connects TRBV20-1 to TRBJ1-1; D may be TRBD1 (5 bases). This CDR3 comprises 14 residues. The V and J ends lost 3 bases and 4 bases respectively, with 15 bases between them. Germline assignment: CDR1 DFQATT and CDR2 SNEGSKA (reference sequence). In DNA form, the CDR3 reads TGCAGTGCTAGGAACAGGCAGGCCCTCACTGAAGCTTTCTTT. This sequence encodes CSARNRQALTEAFF.

This clonotype was detected ten times or more. This chain links TRBV7-9 with TRBJ2-7, with 7 positions matching TRBD2. The CDR3 has 15 amino acids. Germline CDR1 is SEHNR and CDR2 is FQNEAQ (reference sequence). Losses at the gene ends were 2 bases for V and 5 bases for J; bases not matched to a gene: 9. This CDR3 reads CASSLIGGSSDEQYF. DNA of the CDR3: TGTGCCAGCAGCTTAATCGGCGGGAGTAGCGACGAGCAGTACTTC.

This clonotype was found many times. The V gene is TRBV11-2, the J gene TRBJ1-1; 8 nucleotides line up with TRBD1. Trimming took 3 bases from V and 4 from J; bases not matched to a gene: 7. This CDR3 spans 15 amino acids. The germline V gene encodes CDR1 SGHAT and CDR2 FQNNGV. The CDR3 nucleotides are TGTGCCAGCAGCTTGACAGGGGAGCAGGGCACTGAAGCTTTCTTT. This translates into CASSLTGEQGTEAFF.

In this sample, this clonotype turned up many times. This chain links TRBV27 with TRBJ1-4; 7 positions agree with TRBD1. CDR1 is MNHEY and CDR2 is SMNVEV in the germline V gene (reference sequence). This CDR3 region has 15 residues. V lost 6 bases to trimming and J lost 7 bases; unmatched junction nucleotides: 11. CDR3 protein: CASRSPTKGAEKLFF. The CDR3 DNA follows: TGTGCCAGCAGATCTCCGACCAAGGGGGCTGAAAAACTGTTTTTT.

This chain joins TRBV10-2 and TRBJ2-1; 9 nucleotides line up with TRBD2. CDR3 length equals 14 residues. CDR1 is WSHSY, CDR2 SAAADI, per germline. V gave up 11 bases and J gave up 5 bases; unmatched junction bases: 10. In DNA form, the CDR3 reads TGCGCCTCCACGGCTAGCGGGGTCCACAATGAGCAGTTCTTC. Protein: CASTASGVHNEQFF.

The chain employs TRBV24-1 and TRBJ2-3; 8 bases fit TRBD2. With 4 bases clipped from V and 5 bases from J, the junction kept 16 bases outside the gene matches. CDR3 length: 18 amino acids. CDR1 and CDR2 from the germline V gene are KGHDR and SFDVKD. CDR3: CATSDLRLASGSVDTQYF. CDR3 coding DNA: TGTGCCACCAGTGACCTGCGACTTGCCAGCGGGAGTGTAGATACGCAGTATTTT.

This clonotype was found many times. This rearrangement joins TRBV3-1 to TRBJ2-5, with D hard to call. Germline V gene sequence: CDR1 LGHDT, CDR2 YNNKEL (reference sequence). CDR3 size: 14 residues. V was clipped by 2 bases and J by 1 base, with 8 bases between them. This CDR3 is CASSQYYLQETQYF. CDR3 sequence (DNA): TGTGCCAGCAGCCAATATTACCTCCAAGAGACCCAGTACTTC.

This clonotype showed up just once. Given a much more abundant clone one base away, this may be a read error. This chain joins TRBV6-2 or TRBV6-3 and TRBJ1-2; TRBD1 matches at 8 bases. CDR1 and CDR2 from the germline V gene are MNHEY and SVGEGT. CDR3 length: 13 amino acids. The CDR3 DNA follows: TGTACCACCAGACAGGGGAGTCTCTATGGCTACACCTTC. This sequence encodes CTTRQGSLYGYTF.